The 27 T cell receptor beta chains presented below share a single source sample, sequenced in a study of neurological immune-mediated disorders (dated by TCRdb to 2018 to 2020). Library preparation employed 5' RACE. Sequenced using an Illumina HiSeq 2500. TCRdb reprocessed the public reads (quality trimming at Q25 with fastp, clone calling with MiXCR) and kept in-frame beta chains. Each CDR3 protein appears once, grouped with its most common genes and DNA. This sample gives some 76,000 distinct CDR3 sequences in total; 2.5% to 4% of them show up just once. More than 4% of the sample belongs to the ten largest clones. Sequenced: PBMCs. The receptor set was obtained from a woman aged 50 to 60 with multiple sclerosis.

This clonotype has ten or more counts. The chain is built from TRBV6-4 and TRBJ2-1; 8 nucleotides align to TRBD2. The J segment lost 6 bases and the V segment lost 3 bases, leaving 7 bases of the junction unmatched. From germline, CDR1 is MRHNA and CDR2 SNTAGT. This CDR3 is 15 amino acids long. Written as DNA, the CDR3 is TGTGCCAGCAGTGAATCGGGAGGGGGGTCCAATGAGCAGTTCTTC. It translates to CASSESGGGSNEQFF.

This clonotype was picked up many times. The chain links TRBV21-1 to TRBJ1-5; the table gives TRBD1 as D, unverified against the DNA. TRBV21-1 is deemed a pseudogene. This CDR3 has 20 amino acids. The CDR3 protein is CASSKALGTAAIYSNQPQHF. CDR3 sequence (DNA): TGTGCCAGCAGCAAAGCGCTCGGGACAGCCGCTATCTATAGCAATCAGCCCCAGCATTTT.

This clonotype was observed many times. This chain connects TRBV4-1 to TRBJ2-6; D unresolved. Between the trimmed V and J ends, which lost 0 bases and 4 bases, there was a span of 22 bases. The CDR3 consists of 20 residues. Germline CDR1 and CDR2: MGHRA and YSYEKL. CDR3 amino acids: CASSQDGVGFPSLGANVLTF. Here the CDR3 DNA reads TGCGCCAGCAGCCAAGATGGAGTGGGTTTTCCCTCTCTGGGGGCCAACGTCCTGACTTTC.

The table lists this clonotype with many counts. The rearrangement uses TRBV27 and TRBJ2-7; 8 nucleotides match TRBD1. The CDR3 has 16 residues. Germline V gene data show CDR1 as MNHEY and CDR2 as SMNVEV (reference sequence). The J segment lost 2 bases and the V segment lost 6 bases, leaving 12 bases of the junction unmatched. CDR3 nucleotides: TGTGCCAGCAGGAGCCTCACTCGGGACAGGACCTACGAGCAGTACTTC. Its protein is CASRSLTRDRTYEQYF.

This clonotype occurred many times. The chain combines TRBV7-9 with TRBJ1-2, with TRBD1 matching over 10 bases. CDR1 is SEHNR and CDR2 is FQNEAQ in the germline V gene (reference sequence). Trimming removed 5 bases from V and 6 bases from J; junction bases left unmatched: 9. The CDR3 runs 15 residues. Here the CDR3 reads CASSGTGTGEDGYTF. CDR3 DNA sequence: TGTGCCAGCAGCGGTACTGGGACAGGGGAGGATGGCTACACCTTC.

The gene calls are TRBV7-9 and TRBJ2-1; either TRBD1 or TRBD2 may supply D (5 bases each). Germline loops: CDR1 SEHNR, CDR2 FQNEAQ (reference sequence). Trimming took 5 bases from V and 6 from J, leaving 14 bases between them. The CDR3 totals 14 residues. The chain's CDR3 is CASSHRDLGNEQFF. The CDR3 DNA follows: TGTGCCAGCAGCCACCGGGACCTGGGCAATGAGCAGTTCTTC.

This clonotype was seen many times. J is TRBJ1-2 and V is TRBV6-1, with TRBD1 matching 7 bases. The CDR3 is 15 amino acids. The V segment lost 6 bases and the J segment 1 base; nucleotides outside the gene matches: 8. The germline V gene has CDR1 MNHNS and CDR2 SASEGT. DNA for the CDR3: TGTGCCAGCAGAGCCAGGGGGGCGGGTAACTATGGCTACACCTTC. Its translation is CASRARGAGNYGYTF.

In its sample, this clonotype was seen a few times. At one of its ends the junction is not consistent with the germline gene, which may arise from a read error. The genes are TRBV5-1 and TRBJ1-6; maybe TRBD1 (6 bases). Germline loops: CDR1 SGHRS, CDR2 YFSETQ. The CDR3 covers 16 residues. The CDR3 sequence: CASSPGLGQGNSTLNF. The CDR3 DNA sequence: TGCGCCAGCAGCCCGGGTTTGGGGCAGGGGAATTCAACCCTCAACTTT.

This clonotype was counted many times. This chain uses TRBV2 with TRBJ2-7; D gene ambiguous. The CDR3 extends over 12 amino acids. The V gene lost 8 bases and the J gene lost 0 bases, with 8 bases spanning the gap. The germline V gene encodes CDR1 SNHLY and CDR2 FYNNEI. The CDR3 DNA reads TGTGCCAGCGATCCTAACTCCTACGAGCAGTACGTC. This gives the protein CASDPNSYEQYV.

There are many counts of this clonotype. The chain carries TRBV4-1 and TRBJ2-3; possible D gene TRBD2, 6 bases. In germline, CDR1 is MGHRA, CDR2 YSYEKL. This CDR3 contains 16 residues. The ends were cut back, 0 bases at V and 0 bases at J, with 10 bases in the middle. CDR3 nucleotide sequence: TGCGCCAGCAGCCAAGAGGGGACTCCTAGCACAGATACGCAGTATTTT. It codes for CASSQEGTPSTDTQYF.

In its sample, this clonotype was seen many times. The chain combines TRBV5-6 with TRBJ2-7; TRBD1 is a possible D gene (6 bases). V shed 5 bases and J shed 0 bases, with 18 bases lying between them. The CDR3 totals 16 residues. The germline gives CDR1 SGHDT, CDR2 YYEEEE. CDR3 sequence (DNA): TGTGCCAGCAGTTTTTCTCGGGGACACCGCTCCTACGAGCAGTACTTC. Protein: CASSFSRGHRSYEQYF. The whole variable domain, filled in from reference TRBV5-6 and TRBJ2-7, reads DAGVTQSPTHLIKTRGQQVTLRCSPKSGHDTVSWYQQALGQGPQFIFQYYEEEERQRGNFPDRFSGHQFPNYSSELNVNALLLGDSALYLCASSFSRGHRSYEQYFGPGTRLTVT.

This clonotype was counted many times. This chain connects TRBV7-2 to TRBJ1-2, with no clear D. The CDR3 is 14 amino acids. The V and J ends lost 5 bases and 2 bases respectively, with 12 bases between them. Per the germline V gene, CDR1 is SGHTA and CDR2 is FQGNSA. This chain's CDR3 is CASSPVTGNYGYTF. The DNA for the CDR3 is TGTGCCAGCAGCCCAGTTACGGGCAACTATGGCTACACCTTC.

There are many counts of this clonotype. This chain links TRBV24-1 with TRBJ1-2; D is uncertain. Trimming pared 5 bases from V and 3 bases from J, leaving 9 bases between. The CDR3 runs to 13 residues. The germline gives CDR1 KGHDR, CDR2 SFDVKD. CDR3 loop: CATSAPFYYGYTF. The CDR3 nucleotides read TGTGCCACCAGTGCTCCGTTCTACTATGGCTACACCTTC.

In this sample, this clonotype turned up many times. The rearrangement joins TRBV20-1 to TRBJ2-5, with D possibly being TRBD1 or TRBD2 (5 bases each). The CDR3 runs to 14 residues. Germline CDR1 DFQATT, CDR2 SNEGSKA (reference sequence). Deletions cut 5 bases from V and 4 bases from J, with 17 bases between. The CDR3 DNA sequence: TGCAGTGCTTATTCCTGGGACCTCTCAGAGACCCAGTACTTC. It codes for CSAYSWDLSETQYF.

This clonotype was picked up many times. The V call is TRBV20-1, the J call TRBJ1-5; D ambiguous. V was trimmed by 6 bases and J by 3 bases, leaving 15 bases between them. The length of the CDR3 is 14 residues. Germline values: CDR1 DFQATT, CDR2 SNEGSKA (reference sequence). CDR3 coding DNA: TGCAGTGCCCTCGAGGGCACCGTCAATCAGCCCCAGCATTTT. It is translated as CSALEGTVNQPQHF.

Comment on this clonotype: Being one base from a much bigger clone, this may be a read error. This chain links TRBV5-5 with TRBJ2-4; tentatively, D is TRBD1 or TRBD2 (5 bases each). The V and J ends lost 0 bases and 8 bases respectively, with 12 bases between them. The CDR3 is 14 amino acids. Germline V CDR1 and CDR2: SGHKS, YYEKEE (reference sequence). CDR3 nucleotide sequence: TGTGCCAGCAGCTTGGCGAAGGGGCGGGACATTCAGTACTTC. It encodes CASSLAKGRDIQYF. Looking up the rest from reference TRBV5-5 and TRBJ2-4 gives the full variable domain: DAGVTQSPTHLIKTRGQQVTLRCSPISGHKSVSWYQQVLGQGPQFIFQYYEKEERGRGNFPDRFSARQFPNYSSELNVNALLLGDSALYLCASSLAKGRDIQYFGAGTRLSVL.

This clonotype was found many times. The chain is built from TRBV5-1 and TRBJ2-3; D perhaps matches TRBD2 (6 bases). This CDR3 is 14 amino acids long. The germline V gene has CDR1 SGHRS and CDR2 YFSETQ. V was pared by 4 bases and J by 6 bases, with 15 bases between. Here the CDR3 DNA reads TGCGCCAGCAGCATTACCGGGAGCCTGGATACGCAGTATTTT. Protein product: CASSITGSLDTQYF.

This clonotype was counted ten times or more. V and J are TRBV28 and TRBJ1-1; 8 bases fit TRBD1. Per germline, CDR1 MDHEN and CDR2 SYDVKM. V lost 2 bases and J lost 10; bases outside the gene matches: 9. CDR3 length: 14 residues. This CDR3 is CASSLGQGGVLAFF. CDR3 sequence (DNA): TGTGCCAGCAGTTTAGGACAGGGCGGGGTTTTAGCTTTCTTT.

This clonotype was found many times. This chain uses TRBV5-1 with TRBJ1-1; 8 bases match TRBD1. The J segment lost 1 base and the V segment lost 2 bases, leaving 4 bases of the junction unmatched. Germline V CDR1 and CDR2: SGHRS, YFSETQ. There are 15 residues in the CDR3. This CDR3 is CASSLKTGANTEAFF. CDR3 in DNA: TGCGCCAGCAGCTTAAAGACAGGGGCGAACACTGAAGCTTTCTTT.

There are many counts of this clonotype. The chain recombines TRBV28 with TRBJ1-1; possibly TRBD1 for D (6 bases). This CDR3 region has 15 residues. Germline CDR1 is MDHEN and CDR2 is SYDVKM. V lost 2 bases and J lost 1, with 11 bases in between. This CDR3 is CASSLGGAGNTEAFF. Here the CDR3 DNA reads TGTGCCAGCAGTTTAGGGGGGGCGGGGAACACTGAAGCTTTCTTT.

The sample holds many counts of this clonotype. V and J are TRBV20-1 and TRBJ1-4; D ambiguous. This CDR3 contains 13 residues. Trimming cost V 5 bases and J 7 bases, with 14 bases left between them. Germline V CDR1 and CDR2: DFQATT, SNEGSKA (reference sequence). CDR3 loop: CSAARRVGEKLFF. CDR3 coding DNA: TGCAGTGCTGCGAGGAGGGTGGGTGAAAAACTGTTTTTT.

The chain couples TRBV20-1 to TRBJ2-7; D is ambiguous. Germline V lookup: CDR1 DFQATT, CDR2 SNEGSKA (reference sequence). Trimming left V 6 bases short and J 5 bases short, with 14 bases between. This CDR3 comprises 12 residues. The CDR3 sequence is CSAHRALDEQYF. CDR3 coding DNA: TGCAGTGCGCATCGGGCGCTGGACGAGCAGTACTTC.

This clonotype was observed at least ten times. CDR3 residues: CASFTQGLAVTGELFF. In nucleotides, the CDR3 is TGTGCCAGCTTTACCCAGGGCCTAGCGGTCACCGGGGAGCTGTTTTTT. The gene calls are TRBV5-6 and TRBJ2-2; 7 bases map to TRBD2. The CDR3 covers 16 residues. J lost 4 bases, V lost 7 bases, and 13 bases had no gene match. Germline V gives CDR1 SGHDT, CDR2 YYEEEE. The entire variable domain, with the rest obtained from reference TRBV5-6 and TRBJ2-2, is as follows: DAGVTQSPTHLIKTRGQQVTLRCSPKSGHDTVSWYQQALGQGPQFIFQYYEEEERQRGNFPDRFSGHQFPNYSSELNVNALLLGDSALYLCASFTQGLAVTGELFFGEGSRLTVL.

This clonotype has a count of ten or more. The chain uses TRBV5-1 and TRBJ2-5; the D gene could be TRBD1 or TRBD2 (6 bases each). V shed 3 bases and J shed 1 base, with 10 bases lying between them. The CDR3 is 14 amino acids. Germline lookup yields CDR1 SGHRS and CDR2 YFSETQ. The CDR3 here is CASSSGGLQETQYF. The CDR3, as DNA: TGCGCCAGCAGCTCCGGGGGCCTCCAAGAGACCCAGTACTTC.

This clonotype was observed at least ten times. The chain couples TRBV6-5 to TRBJ2-7, with 11 bases identical to TRBD1. Germline V gene data show CDR1 as MNHEY and CDR2 as SVGAGI. CDR3 length: 14 residues. After removal of 6 bases from V and 2 bases from J, the junction contained 3 bases not matched to a gene. CDR3: CASRKGQGAYEQYF. The CDR3 DNA is TGTGCCAGCAGAAAGGGACAGGGGGCCTACGAGCAGTACTTC.

This clonotype was seen at least ten times. The V gene is TRBV19, the J gene TRBJ2-5, with D tentatively TRBD1 (5 bases). Trimming took 6 bases from V and 4 from J, leaving 9 bases between them. The germline CDR1 and CDR2 sequences are LNHDA and SQIVND (reference sequence). This CDR3 spans 12 amino acids. CDR3 sequence: CASRQAGETQYF. CDR3 nucleotide sequence: TGTGCCAGTAGACAGGCCGGAGAGACCCAGTACTTC.

This clonotype was counted at least ten times. The J gene is TRBJ1-5, the V gene TRBV20-1; 7 bases agree with TRBD1. The germline gives CDR1 DFQATT, CDR2 SNEGSKA (reference sequence). Germline trimming cut 3 bases from V and 5 bases from J; bases unmatched to any gene: 4. This CDR3 spans 13 amino acids. CDR3 region: CSARRQGHQPQHF. CDR3 in DNA: TGCAGTGCTAGGAGACAGGGCCATCAGCCCCAGCATTTT.